The rows below give T cell receptor beta chains drawn from one sample of a study of cytomegalovirus exposure and HLA in healthy donors. TCRdb keeps only in-frame clones here, not all; method: immunoSEQ multiplex PCR. The sample includes approximately 51,000 clones. The sample was PBMCs. The receptors stem from a man between 35 and 55 years old in good health and CMV-seropositive. Both conserved end residues are part of each CDR3. D genes are given only for firm matches.

j_gene | v_gene | d_gene | CDR3aa | CDR3nt
TRBJ1-3 | TRBV19 | . | CASKGADSGNTIYF | TGTGCCAGTAAAGGGGCTGACTCTGGAAACACCATATATTTT
TRBJ2-2 | TRBV6-6 | TRBD2 | CASSPSGETGELFF | TGTGCCAGCAGTCCTAGCGGTGAAACCGGGGAGCTGTTTTTT
TRBJ2-6 | TRBV5-1 | TRBD1 | CASSRDRVFSGANVLTF | TGCGCCAGCTCCCGGGACAGGGTCTTCTCTGGGGCCAACGTCCTGACTTTC
TRBJ2-7 | TRBV6-4 | . | CASRGQGLYEQYF | TGTGCCAGCAGGGGTCAGGGACTCTACGAGCAGTACTTC
TRBJ1-4 | TRBV9 | . | CASSVGSGSNEKLFF | TGTGCCAGCAGCGTAGGATCAGGATCCAATGAAAAACTGTTTTTT
TRBJ2-5 | TRBV6-1 | . | CASSEADGGGQETQYF | TGTGCCAGCAGTGAAGCGGATGGGGGAGGCCAAGAGACCCAGTACTTC
TRBJ2-5 | TRBV30 | TRBD2 | CARGGDKWETQYF | TGTGCCCGCGGGGGGGACAAGTGGGAGACCCAGTACTTC
TRBJ1-1 | TRBV6-1 | . | CASSLYTEAFF | TGTGCCAGCAGCCTCTACACTGAAGCTTTCTTT
TRBJ1-6 | TRBV9 | . | CASSAVQKGGAPLHF | TGTGCCAGCAGCGCCGTACAGAAAGGGGGGGCCCCCCTCCACTTT
TRBJ2-7 | TRBV6-6 | TRBD1 | CASSRTGSSYEQYF | TGTGCCAGCTCCAGGACAGGGTCCTCCTACGAGCAGTACTTC
TRBJ2-7 | TRBV7-9 | . | CASSLNQLPVEQYF | TGTGCCAGCAGCTTAAACCAACTTCCGGTCGAGCAGTACTTC
TRBJ2-3 | TRBV6-1 | TRBD2 | CASSWTSPDTQYF | TGTGCCAGCAGTTGGACTAGCCCAGATACGCAGTATTTT
TRBJ2-1 | TRBV10-3 | . | CAINPGTRVASEQFF | TGTGCCATCAATCCCGGGACTCGCGTAGCTAGTGAGCAGTTCTTC
TRBJ2-3 | TRBV29-1 | TRBD2 | CSVEDWTSSSDTQYF | TGCAGCGTTGAAGATTGGACTAGCTCCTCAGATACGCAGTATTTT
TRBJ2-7 | TRBV30 | . | CAWSGSYEQYF | TGTGCCTGGAGTGGGAGTTACGAGCAGTACTTC
TRBJ1-2 | TRBV9 | . | CASSNQGGGRMEDYGYTF | TGTGCCAGCAGCAATCAGGGCGGGGGGAGAATGGAGGACTATGGCTACACCTTC
TRBJ2-1 | TRBV4-3 | TRBD2 | CASSQDLGGGANEQFF | TGCGCCAGCAGTCAAGATCTTGGCGGGGGGGCCAATGAGCAGTTCTTC
TRBJ2-2 | TRBV10-3 | TRBD1 | CAINPGTGDTGELFF | TGTGCCATCAATCCCGGGACAGGTGACACCGGGGAGCTGTTTTTT
TRBJ1-3 | TRBV6-5 | . | CASSYSTGSRGNTIYF | TGTGCCAGCAGTTACAGTACAGGATCTAGGGGAAACACCATATATTTT
TRBJ1-2 | TRBV6-5 | TRBD1 | CASSSIGSGGGYTF | TGTGCCAGCAGTTCCATCGGATCAGGGGGGGGCTACACCTTC
TRBJ2-7 | TRBV9 | . | CASSATDFFEQYF | TGTGCCAGCAGCGCGACTGATTTTTTCGAGCAGTACTTC
TRBJ1-2 | TRBV19 | . | CASSINGGKGYTF | TGTGCCAGTAGTATAAATGGGGGCAAAGGCTACACCTTC
TRBJ1-1 | TRBV19 | TRBD1 | CASSSRQGPGPFSNTEAFF | TGTGCCAGTAGTTCTAGACAGGGACCCGGTCCCTTTAGTAACACTGAAGCTTTCTTT
TRBJ2-1 | TRBV6-1 | TRBD2 | CASSVWTSGSRNEQFF | TGTGCCAGCAGTGTTTGGACTAGCGGGAGTCGGAATGAGCAGTTCTTC
TRBJ2-7 | TRBV27 | TRBD1 | CASSHRQGIPYEQYF | TGTGCCAGCAGTCACAGACAGGGAATCCCCTACGAGCAGTACTTC
TRBJ1-1 | TRBV9 | . | CASSAASGLNTEAFF | TGTGCCAGCAGCGCCGCCAGTGGGCTGAACACTGAAGCTTTCTTT
TRBJ2-7 | TRBV9 | TRBD2 | CASSETSGRGEQYF | TGTGCCAGCAGCGAGACTAGCGGGAGGGGGGAGCAGTACTTC
TRBJ2-3 | TRBV7-9 | . | CASSAVGLMGTDTQYF | TGTGCCAGCAGCGCGGTTGGACTCATGGGCACAGATACGCAGTATTTT
TRBJ2-1 | TRBV4-2 | . | CASSQDRGNYNEQFF | TGTGCCAGCAGCCAAGACCGCGGTAATTACAATGAGCAGTTCTTC
TRBJ2-7 | TRBV9 | . | CASSVGRVGVDEQYF | TGTGCCAGCAGCGTAGGCAGGGTCGGCGTCGACGAGCAGTACTTC
TRBJ2-2 | TRBV7-3 | . | CASSPGHSNTGELFF | TGTGCCAGCAGCCCGGGACACTCGAACACCGGGGAGCTGTTTTTT
TRBJ2-1 | TRBV27 | TRBD2 | CASSTRRGGRANEQFF | TGTGCCAGCAGTACTAGGCGGGGCGGGAGGGCCAATGAGCAGTTCTTC
TRBJ2-3 | TRBV5-1 | TRBD2 | CASREGTSGNTQYF | TGCGCCAGCAGAGAGGGAACTAGCGGGAATACGCAGTATTTT
TRBJ2-7 | TRBV2 | TRBD1 | CASSEQGALNLFYEQYF | TGTGCCAGCAGTGAGCAGGGGGCTTTAAACCTCTTTTACGAGCAGTACTTC
TRBJ1-6 | TRBV19 | . | CASSITGNSPLHF | TGTGCCAGTAGTATCACAGGCAATTCACCCCTCCACTTT
TRBJ1-1 | TRBV6-5 | . | CASSHLQGRAEAFF | TGTGCCAGCAGCCATCTCCAGGGTAGAGCTGAAGCTTTCTTT
TRBJ2-7 | TRBV28 | TRBD1 | CASSGLIRDRDYEQYF | TGTGCCAGCAGTGGACTGATAAGGGACAGGGACTACGAGCAGTACTTC
TRBJ1-1 | TRBV14 | . | CASSQVTGTEAFF | TGTGCCAGCAGCCAAGTCACAGGCACTGAAGCTTTCTTT
TRBJ2-7 | TRBV5-6 | . | CASSPSPGRTYEQYF | TGTGCCAGCAGCCCCTCTCCAGGTCGCACCTACGAGCAGTACTTC
TRBJ2-7 | TRBV4-3 | TRBD1 | CASSHSGTGESYEQYF | TGCGCCAGCAGCCATTCCGGGACAGGGGAATCGTACGAGCAGTACTTC
TRBJ1-1 | TRBV5-5 | . | CASSFSGEIEAFF | TGTGCCAGCAGCTTTTCAGGCGAGATTGAAGCTTTCTTT
TRBJ2-7 | TRBV7-9 | TRBD2 | CASSPSTSGAYEQYF | TGTGCCAGCAGCCCCTCGACTAGCGGGGCCTACGAGCAGTACTTC
TRBJ1-1 | TRBV30 | . | CAWSVTGYTEAFF | TGTGCCTGGAGTGTAACGGGTTACACTGAAGCTTTCTTT
TRBJ2-7 | TRBV7-2 | TRBD1 | CASSLAGQGREQYF | TGTGCCAGCAGCTTAGCGGGACAGGGTCGCGAGCAGTACTTC